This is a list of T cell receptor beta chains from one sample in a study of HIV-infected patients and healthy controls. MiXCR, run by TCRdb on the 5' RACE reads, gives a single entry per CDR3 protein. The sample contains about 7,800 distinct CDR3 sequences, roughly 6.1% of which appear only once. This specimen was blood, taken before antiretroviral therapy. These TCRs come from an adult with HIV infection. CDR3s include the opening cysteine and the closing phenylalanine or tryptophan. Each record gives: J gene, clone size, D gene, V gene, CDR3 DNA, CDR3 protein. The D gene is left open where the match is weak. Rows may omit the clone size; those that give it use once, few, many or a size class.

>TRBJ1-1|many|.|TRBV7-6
TGTGCCAGCAGCGCAACGCCGGCCAACACTGAAGCTTTCTTT
CASSATPANTEAFF
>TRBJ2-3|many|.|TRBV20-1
TGCAGTGCAGGCAGGGATACTAGCACAGATACGCAGTATTTT
CSAGRDTSTDTQYF
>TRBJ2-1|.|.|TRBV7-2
TGTGCCAGCAGCTTAGGGCTTCGCAATGAGCAGTTCTTC
CASSLGLRNEQFF
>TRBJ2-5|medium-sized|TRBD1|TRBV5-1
TGCGCCAGCAGCTTGGGTCGACAGGGGCCGGGGGAGACCCAGTACTTC
CASSLGRQGPGETQYF
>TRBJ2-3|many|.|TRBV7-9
TGTGCCAGCAGCTTAGGCGCAACTAGCAGTAGCACAGATACGCAGTATTTT
CASSLGATSSSTDTQYF
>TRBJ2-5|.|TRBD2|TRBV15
TGTGCCACCAGCAGTAGCGGGGGGGCCTTAGAGACCCAGTACTTC
CATSSSGGALETQYF
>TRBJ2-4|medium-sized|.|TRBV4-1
TGCGCCAGCAGTAGGCTTTTCCTAGCCAAAAACATTCAGTACTTC
CASSRLFLAKNIQYF
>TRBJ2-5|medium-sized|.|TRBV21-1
TGTGCCAGCAGCCAATGTCGGGATAGGACCCAGTACTTC
CASSQCRDRTQYF
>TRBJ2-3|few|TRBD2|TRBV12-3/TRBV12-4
TGTGCCAGCTCGCCCGACGGGGGGGGGGCGGATACGCAGTATTTT
CASSPDGGGADTQYF
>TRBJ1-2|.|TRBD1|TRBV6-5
TGTGCCAGCAGTAGACAGGGCAAGAGCTTAAACTATGGCTACACCTTC
CASSRQGKSLNYGYTF
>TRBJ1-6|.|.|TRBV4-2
TGTGCCAGCAGCCAAGAGCAGGGGATAGACTCACCCCTCCACTTT
CASSQEQGIDSPLHF
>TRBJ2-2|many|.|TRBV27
TGTGCCAGCACTTCCAACGCCTTACAGGCTACGGGGACCGGGGAGCTGTTTTTT
CASTSNALQATGTGELFF
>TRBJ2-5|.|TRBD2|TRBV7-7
TGTGCTAGCAGCTTAGGATGGGCAGCGGGAGGCCCTGAGACCCAGTACTTC
CASSLGWAAGGPETQYF
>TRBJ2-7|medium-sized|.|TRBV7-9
TGTGCCAGCAGCACCCACTACGAGCAGTACTTC
CASSTHYEQYF
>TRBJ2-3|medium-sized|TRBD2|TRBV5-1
TGCGCCAGCAGCTTGGCGGGGGGATTAGATACGCAGTATTTT
CASSLAGGLDTQYF
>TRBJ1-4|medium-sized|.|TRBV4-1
TGCGCCAGCAGCCAAGTCGGCGGGGGTGGTGAAAAACTGTTTTTT
CASSQVGGGGEKLFF
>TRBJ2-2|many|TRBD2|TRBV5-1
TGCGCCAGCAGCTTGGCCCGGGGGGACACCGGGGAGCTGTTTTTT
CASSLARGDTGELFF
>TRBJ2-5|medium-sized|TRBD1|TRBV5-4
TGTGCCAGCAGCTCAGGACAGGGCCAAGAGACCCAGTACTTC
CASSSGQGQETQYF
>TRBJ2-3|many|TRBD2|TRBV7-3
TGTGCCAGCAGCTCGGGACTAGCGGGGGGCACAGATACGCAGTATTTT
CASSSGLAGGTDTQYF
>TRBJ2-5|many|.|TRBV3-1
TGTGCCAGCAGCCACTCAACCCTCCAACAAGAGACCCAGTACTTC
CASSHSTLQQETQYF
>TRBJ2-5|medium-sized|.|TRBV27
TGTGCCAGCAGTCCGCGGACACCCCCGGACCAGTACTTC
CASSPRTPPDQYF
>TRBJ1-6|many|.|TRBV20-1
TGCAGTGCCGGACCTTCACCCCTCCACTTT
CSAGPSPLHF
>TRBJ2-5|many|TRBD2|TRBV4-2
TGTGCCAGCAGCCTGGAGCGGGGGGCCCGGACCCAGTACTTC
CASSLERGARTQYF
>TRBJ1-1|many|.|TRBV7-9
TGTGCCAGCAGCCCACCCGATCCTATGAACACTGAAGCTTTCTTT
CASSPPDPMNTEAFF
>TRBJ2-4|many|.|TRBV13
TGTGCCAGCAGCTTAGTAGGGGTGGACAAAAACATTCAGTACTTC
CASSLVGVDKNIQYF
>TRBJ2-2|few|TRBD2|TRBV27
TGTGCCAGCACGAAGCGGGGGGGAGTATCGAACACCGGGGAGCTGTTTTTT
CASTKRGGVSNTGELFF
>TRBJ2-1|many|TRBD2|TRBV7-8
TGTGCCAGCAGCTTCGGCGGGGGGCCCTACAATGAGCAGTTCTTC
CASSFGGGPYNEQFF
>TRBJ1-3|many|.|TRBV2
TGTGCCAGCCAGGACGGCTCAGGTTTTGGTTCTGGAAACACCATATATTTT
CASQDGSGFGSGNTIYF
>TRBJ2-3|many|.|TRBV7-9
TGTGCCAGCAGCGACGGGGCAGATAGCACAGATACGCAGTATTTT
CASSDGADSTDTQYF
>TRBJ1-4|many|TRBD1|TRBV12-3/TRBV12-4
TGTGCCAGCAGTTTATCTCCGGGACAGGGAAGTGAAAAACTGTTTTTT
CASSLSPGQGSEKLFF
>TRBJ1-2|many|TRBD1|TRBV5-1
TGCGCCAGCAGTGGTCAAATGAGGTCTCCGGGACAGGGTAGAAAGGCCGATGGCTACACCTTC
CASSGQMRSPGQGRKADGYTF